A single sample is the source of the 11 T cell receptor beta chains below, sequenced in a study of CD4 and CD8 cells across lung adenocarcinoma regions. MiXCR, applied by TCRdb to the PCR reads, yields one record per CDR3 protein. The data hold approximately 12,000 distinct CDR3 sequences, with around half observed a single time. Material: CD8+ T cells from the margin of a lung tumor. These receptors were taken from a female donor with lung adenocarcinoma. The CD4 and CD8 labels of this study may be unreliable.

This chain links TRBV7-3 with TRBJ2-1; D might be TRBD2 (5 bases). The J call may be incorrect, as the DNA end agrees better with TRBJ2-5. This CDR3 contains 13 residues. The germline gives CDR1 SGHTA, CDR2 FQGTGA. CDR3 nucleotide sequence: TGTGCCAGCAGCTTAAATGGGAGACAGACCCAGTACTTC. Protein: CASSLNGRQTQYF.

The CDR3 bases are TGTGCCAGCGGGGGCCCCGGGGGCCGTGACCAAGAGACCCAGTACTTC. Amino acid sequence: CASGGPGGRDQETQYF. This rearrangement joins TRBV6-1 to TRBJ2-5; D assignment may be TRBD1 or TRBD2 (6 bases each). Germline V CDR1 and CDR2: MNHNS, SASEGT. The ends were cut back, 8 bases at V and 0 bases at J, with 19 bases in the middle. The CDR3 runs 16 residues.

Points on this clonotype: One junction end does not reproduce the germline sequence, and a read error may be involved. This chain connects TRBV27 to TRBJ2-4, with TRBD2 as a possible D gene (6 bases). Per germline, CDR1 MNHEY and CDR2 SMNVEV (reference sequence). This CDR3 contains 16 residues. CDR3 sequence: CACRVSGLGAKNIQYF. DNA for the CDR3: TGTGCGTGCCGCGTATCGGGACTGGGAGCAAAAAACATTCAGTATTTC.

The chain is built from TRBV4-2 and TRBJ1-4; possible D gene TRBD1, 5 bases. Trimming took 0 bases from V and 7 from J, leaving 12 bases between them. Per the germline V gene, CDR1 is LGHNA and CDR2 is YNFKEQ. The CDR3 covers 15 residues. This CDR3 reads CASSQEGDLSEKLFF. DNA for the CDR3: TGTGCCAGCAGCCAAGAGGGGGACCTTTCTGAAAAACTGTTTTTT.

The V gene is TRBV29-1, the J gene TRBJ2-1; no firm D call. The J call is in doubt because the DNA end fits TRBJ2-7 better. The CDR3 consists of 11 residues. In germline, CDR1 is SQVTM, CDR2 ANQGSEA. This CDR3 is CSVETTYEQYF. Here the CDR3 DNA reads TGCAGCGTCGAAACTACCTACGAGCAGTACTTC.

Comment on this clonotype: The junction differs from germline at one of its ends, possibly a read error. The chain recombines TRBV6-1 with TRBJ2-1; D is perhaps TRBD2 (7 bases). The germline V gene encodes CDR1 MNHNS and CDR2 SASEGT. The length of the CDR3 is 14 residues. The CDR3 reads CASSGGGGHDEQFF. The CDR3 DNA sequence: TGTGCGAGCAGTGGGGGGGGGGGCCACGATGAGCAGTTCTTC.

This clonotype has ten or more counts. The chain recombines TRBV6-1 with TRBJ2-1, with D possibly matching TRBD2 (5 bases). The germline gives CDR1 MNHNS, CDR2 SASEGT. V was trimmed by 4 bases and J by 2 bases, leaving 12 bases between them. CDR3 length equals 15 residues. The CDR3: CASSAGGGPYNEQFF. CDR3 sequence (DNA): TGTGCCAGCAGTGCCGGCGGAGGACCCTACAATGAGCAGTTCTTC.

The chain carries TRBV6-5 and TRBJ2-1; tentatively, D is TRBD2 (6 bases). The J call is in doubt because the DNA end fits TRBJ2-2 better. Germline lookup yields CDR1 MNHEY and CDR2 SVGAGI. This CDR3 region has 16 residues. The CDR3 spells CASSLPGLATSDELFF. The CDR3 region has the DNA TGTGCCAGCAGTTTACCGGGACTTGCGACCTCCGATGAGCTGTTTTTT.

Turning to this clonotype: This may be a read error: a much more frequent sequence differs by one nucleotide. This rearrangement joins TRBV6-1 to TRBJ2-1; D is perhaps TRBD2 (6 bases). The end of the DNA aligns better with TRBJ2-7, so the J call may be wrong. CDR1 is MNHNS, CDR2 SASEGT, per germline. This CDR3 has 19 amino acids. DNA for the CDR3: TGTGCCAGCAGCCCCCTTCGGGGGTGGGGGTCCGCGAACCCCTACGAGCAGTACTTC. Protein: CASSPLRGWGSANPYEQYF.

Comment on this clonotype: Sequence at one end of the junction differs from germline and may be a read error. The chain employs TRBV6-1 and TRBJ2-5; 10 bases line up with TRBD1. The CDR3 is 15 amino acids. Germline V CDR1 and CDR2: MNHNS, SASEGT. CDR3 nucleotide sequence: TGTGGTGCGGGGCACGGGGACAGGGGCCCAGAGACCCAGTATTTC. Its translation is CGAGHGDRGPETQYF.

This chain uses TRBV7-2 with TRBJ2-3; D is undetermined. Near its end, the DNA agrees better with TRBJ2-5, so the J call may be wrong. This CDR3 is 16 amino acids long. Germline V gives CDR1 SGHTA, CDR2 FQGNSA. The CDR3 loop is CASSSGAGRARETQYF. The CDR3 DNA sequence: TGTGCCAGCAGCTCTGGAGCCGGCCGTGCGAGAGAGACCCAGTACTTC.